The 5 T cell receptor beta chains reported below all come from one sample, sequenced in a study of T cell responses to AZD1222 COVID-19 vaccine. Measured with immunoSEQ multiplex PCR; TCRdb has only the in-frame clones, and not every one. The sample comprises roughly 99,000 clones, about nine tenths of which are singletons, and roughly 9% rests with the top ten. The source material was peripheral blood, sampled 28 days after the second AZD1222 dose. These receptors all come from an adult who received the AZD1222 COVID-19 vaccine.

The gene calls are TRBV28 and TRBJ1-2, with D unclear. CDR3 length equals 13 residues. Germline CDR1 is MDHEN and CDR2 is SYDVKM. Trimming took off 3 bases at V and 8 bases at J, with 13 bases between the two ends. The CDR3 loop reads CASSLEGFGGYTF. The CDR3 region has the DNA TGTGCCAGCAGTTTGGAGGGATTCGGGGGCTACACCTTC.

CDR3 sequence reads: CASSLVLAGTDTQYF. The CDR3 DNA follows: TGTGCCAGCAGCTTAGTATTAGCGGGGACAGATACGCAGTATTTT. The chain couples TRBV7-9 to TRBJ2-3, with 8 bases lining up with TRBD2. The V gene's germline CDR1 is SEHNR and CDR2 FQNEAQ (reference sequence). The V gene end was trimmed by 1 base and the J gene end by 3 bases; junction bases not matched to a gene: 3. This CDR3 region has 15 residues. Full variable domain (rest looked up from reference TRBV7-9 and TRBJ2-3): DTGVSQNPRHKITKRGQNVTFRCDPISEHNRLYWYRQTLGQGPEFLTYFQNEAQLEKSRLLSDRFSAERPKGSFSTLEIQRTEQGDSAMYLCASSLVLAGTDTQYFGPGTRLTVL.

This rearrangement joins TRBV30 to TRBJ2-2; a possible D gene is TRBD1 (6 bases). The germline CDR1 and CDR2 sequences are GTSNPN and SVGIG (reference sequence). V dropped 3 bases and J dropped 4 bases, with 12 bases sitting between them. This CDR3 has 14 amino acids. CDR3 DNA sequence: TGTGCCTGGAGGAGCAGGGGTCCCACCGGGGAGCTGTTTTTT. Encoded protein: CAWRSRGPTGELFF.

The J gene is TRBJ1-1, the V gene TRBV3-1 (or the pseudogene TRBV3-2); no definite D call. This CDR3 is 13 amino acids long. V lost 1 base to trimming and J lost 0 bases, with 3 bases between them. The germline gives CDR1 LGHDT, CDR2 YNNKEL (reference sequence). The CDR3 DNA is TGTGCCAGCAGCCAAGTCCTGAACACTGAAGCTTTCTTT. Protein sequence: CASSQVLNTEAFF.

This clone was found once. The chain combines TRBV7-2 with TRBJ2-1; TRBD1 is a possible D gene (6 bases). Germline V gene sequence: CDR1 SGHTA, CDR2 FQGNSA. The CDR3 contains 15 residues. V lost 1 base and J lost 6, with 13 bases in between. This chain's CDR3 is CASSLVGQGINEQFF. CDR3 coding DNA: TGTGCCAGCAGCTTAGTGGGTCAGGGGATCAATGAGCAGTTCTTC. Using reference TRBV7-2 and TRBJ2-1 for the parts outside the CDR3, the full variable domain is GAGVSQSPSNKVTEKGKDVELRCDPISGHTALYWYRQSLGQGLEFLIYFQGNSAPDKSGLPSDRFSAERTGGSVSTLTIQRTQQEDSAVYLCASSLVGQGINEQFFGPGTRLTVL.